The T cell receptor (beta chain) under discussion was sequenced for a study of T cell responses to AZD1222 COVID-19 vaccine. Study observations and caveats: Among spike-specific TCRs, nearly half reportedly target unmutated variant regions. Spike was spanned by vaccine-associated CD4 TCRs, which were dominant at 160-218 and 743-854.

The table came from immunoSEQ multiplex PCR; TCRdb's copy has only in-frame clones and leaves some out. The data hold about 180,000 clones, with around 94% observed a single time. With regard to this clone: Its antigen is not known.

This CDR3 region has 15 residues. The V and J ends lost 3 bases and 1 base respectively, with 13 bases between them. Germline loops: CDR1 SGHNT, CDR2 YYREEE (reference sequence). This TCR derives from an adult who received the AZD1222 COVID-19 vaccine. The source material was peripheral blood, sampled 28 days after the second AZD1222 dose. The chain couples TRBV5-4 to TRBJ1-1; the D is unclear. CDR3 sequence reads: CASSSRWRPNTEAFF. In DNA, the CDR3 is TGTGCCAGCAGCTCCCGGTGGAGGCCGAACACTGAAGCTTTCTTT.